A selection of T cell receptor beta chains follows, all from one sample in a study of post-analysis software for immune sequencing data. In TCRdb, the PCR reads were re-called with MiXCR into one record per CDR3 protein. The repertoire has about 820,000 distinct CDR3 sequences, about 57% of them found once; the top ten carry about 4.8%. The sequenced sample was blood. The receptors originated from a girl between 10 and 17 years old with multiple sclerosis. CDR3s include the opening cysteine and the closing phenylalanine or tryptophan. Not every row has a clone size; where given, it reads once, few, many or a size class.

clone_size: .
v_call: TRBV12-3/TRBV12-4
cdr3_aa: CASSPTISWGSYTF

clone_size: .
v_call: TRBV5-6
cdr3_aa: CASSLNFNSPLHF

clone_size: few
v_call: TRBV20-1
cdr3_aa: CSAPVRVINEQYF

clone_size: .
v_call: TRBV12-3/TRBV12-4
cdr3_aa: CASSRAGTSGLTTQYF

clone_size: .
v_call: TRBV29-1
cdr3_aa: CSVVDGLTEAFF

clone_size: .
v_call: TRBV20-1
cdr3_aa: CSARILAGIEGRTDTQYF

clone_size: .
v_call: TRBV11-1
cdr3_aa: CASTLSSGRDTQYF

clone_size: .
v_call: TRBV5-6
cdr3_aa: CASSLEDRWNTEAFF

clone_size: .
v_call: TRBV29-1
cdr3_aa: CSAEPGLQETQYF

clone_size: .
v_call: TRBV9
cdr3_aa: CASSAGLAPNYEQYF

clone_size: once
v_call: TRBV7-6
cdr3_aa: CASSLASGTSGGSSYNEQFF

clone_size: .
v_call: TRBV4-1
cdr3_aa: CASSQETGTSGNLRETQYF

clone_size: .
v_call: TRBV29-1
cdr3_aa: CSVERRGDQGEQYF

clone_size: few
v_call: TRBV7-8
cdr3_aa: CASSLRDRGVEDTQYF

clone_size: .
v_call: TRBV5-1
cdr3_aa: CASSSGGLAIRNEQFF